One and the same sample provided the 8 T cell receptor beta chains below, sequenced in a study of T cell responses to AZD1222 COVID-19 vaccine. Repertoires were generated with immunoSEQ multiplex PCR, while TCRdb's copy carries only in-frame clones and drops some. The table includes some 130,000 clones, 90% detected once. Sequenced material: peripheral blood, taken on day 0 of AZD1222 vaccination. The receptors come from an adult in good health.

The sample holds one count of this clone. Other DNA variants within this sample encode the same CDR3. The chain links TRBV6-5 to TRBJ2-2; D might be TRBD1 or TRBD2, each matching 6 bases. In germline, CDR1 is MNHEY, CDR2 SVGAGI. The CDR3 length is 16 residues. Deletions cut 0 bases from V and 2 bases from J, with 10 bases between. This CDR3 is CASSYSGGRNTGELFF. The CDR3 region has the DNA TGTGCCAGCAGTTACTCAGGGGGGCGCAACACCGGGGAGCTGTTTTTT.

This clone occurred once. The V gene is TRBV6-2 or TRBV6-3, the J gene TRBJ1-5; no clear D gene. Trimming left V 6 bases short and J 0 bases short, with 12 bases between. This CDR3 contains 15 residues. Germline assignment: CDR1 MNHEY and CDR2 SVGEGT. The CDR3 spells CASSGLSYSNQPQHF. The CDR3 bases are TGTGCCAGCAGCGGACTTTCATATAGCAATCAGCCCCAGCATTTT.

The V and J genes are TRBV18 and TRBJ1-2, with 9 bases matching TRBD1. Germline CDR1 is KGHSH and CDR2 is LQKENI. V trimming: 2 bases; J trimming: 3 bases; junction bases outside the gene matches: 4. CDR3 length: 15 amino acids. DNA for the CDR3: TGTGCCAGCTCACCATACAGGGGGCAGGACTATGGCTACACCTTC. The encoded protein is CASSPYRGQDYGYTF.

The rearrangement joins TRBV4-2 to TRBJ1-1, with 7 positions matching TRBD1. With 0 bases clipped from V and 4 bases from J, the junction kept 5 bases outside the gene matches. CDR3 size: 15 residues. The germline V gene encodes CDR1 LGHNA and CDR2 YNFKEQ. Here the CDR3 reads CASSQDRGLSTEAFF. In DNA, the CDR3 is TGTGCCAGCAGCCAAGACAGGGGGTTGAGCACTGAAGCTTTCTTT.

This clone was seen a handful of times. DNA for the CDR3: TGTGCCAGTAGTATATCCGGACAGAGCAATCAGCCCCAGCATTTT. It is translated as CASSISGQSNQPQHF. This chain uses TRBV19 with TRBJ1-5; possibly TRBD1 for D (6 bases). The CDR3 extends over 15 amino acids. Trimming cost V 2 bases and J 1 base, with 9 bases left between them. Looked up from germline, CDR1 is LNHDA and CDR2 is SQIVND (reference sequence).

This clone occurred a few times. The genes are TRBV10-1 and TRBJ2-7, with D perhaps matching TRBD1 or TRBD2 (5 bases each). The germline V and J ends were trimmed by 5 bases and 6 bases, with 26 bases remaining between them. Germline assignment: CDR1 WNHNN and CDR2 SYGVQD (reference sequence). This CDR3 is 17 amino acids long. DNA of the CDR3: TGCGCCAGCAGTCCCAGAGCACCGGGACCTAAAGGGCGCGAGCAGTACTTC. Amino acids: CASSPRAPGPKGREQYF.

This chain links TRBV2 with TRBJ2-3, with a possible D match to TRBD1 (6 bases). V was shortened by 3 bases and J by 1 base, with 11 bases between the two germline ends. There are 15 residues in the CDR3. CDR1 is SNHLY and CDR2 is FYNNEI in the germline V gene. The CDR3: CASSDRGVGTDTQYF. In nucleotides, the CDR3 is TGTGCCAGCAGTGACAGGGGAGTGGGCACAGATACGCAGTATTTT. Variable domain in full (rest from reference TRBV2 and TRBJ2-3): EPEVTQTPSHQVTQMGQEVILRCVPISNHLYFYWYRQILGQKVEFLVSFYNNEISEKSEIFDDQFSVERPDGSNFTLKIRSTKLEDSAMYFCASSDRGVGTDTQYFGPGTRLTVL.

This chain joins TRBV14 and TRBJ1-1; weak D call: TRBD1 (5 bases). In germline, CDR1 is SGHDN, CDR2 FVKESK. Trimming took 3 bases from V and 0 from J, leaving 14 bases between them. CDR3 size: 16 residues. CDR3 DNA sequence: TGTGCCAGCAGCCACCTCGGGGGTGAGGTGAACACTGAAGCTTTCTTT. It codes for CASSHLGGEVNTEAFF.